A selection of T cell receptor beta chains follows, all from one sample in a study of blood T cell repertoires in COVID-19. Repertoires were generated with immunoSEQ multiplex PCR, while TCRdb's copy carries only in-frame clones and drops some. The data show under 70,000 clones, around 89% seen once. Source material: peripheral blood. The receptors were sampled from a woman aged 65 to 85 with acute or convalescent COVID-19. The conserved cysteine and the conserved F or W are not part of the CDR3 here. The order of the fields is D gene, J gene, V gene, CDR3 protein. A D gene is named only where the DNA matches it firmly.

>TRBD1|TRBJ2-3|TRBV7-3
ASSLTGGQGTDTQY
>.|TRBJ1-2|TRBV2
ASRAGTYGYT
>TRBD1|TRBJ1-4|TRBV28
ASSFRDRGNREKLF
>TRBD1|TRBJ1-2|TRBV27
ASSRTGPYGYT
>TRBD1|TRBJ2-7|TRBV2
ASSVRGQVADEQY
>TRBD1|TRBJ2-3|TRBV3-1/TRBV3-2
ASSLQFRTGSTDTQY
>.|TRBJ2-7|TRBV5-6
ASSLDSLPYEQY
>.|TRBJ1-5|TRBV18
ASSPSGGNQPQH
>TRBD1|TRBJ2-6|TRBV13
ASSLGQGVTGANVLT
>.|TRBJ2-1|TRBV5-1
ASRGQQGNEQF
>.|TRBJ1-1|TRBV5-6
ASSWGGAEAF
>.|TRBJ2-2|TRBV10-3
AISGRENTGELF
>TRBD1|TRBJ2-1|TRBV29-1
SVQRTYYSGTGGNNEQF
>.|TRBJ1-5|TRBV28
ASSQPTGNQPQH
>TRBD1|TRBJ2-2|TRBV10-1
ASSIQGALGQGTGELF
>TRBD2|TRBJ2-7|TRBV28
ASNLGGSGGSYEQY
>TRBD1|TRBJ1-1|TRBV28
ASGPGTGMMGEAF
>.|TRBJ1-1|TRBV28
ASSFDKNTEAF
>.|TRBJ2-7|TRBV6-5
ASSSRDREQY